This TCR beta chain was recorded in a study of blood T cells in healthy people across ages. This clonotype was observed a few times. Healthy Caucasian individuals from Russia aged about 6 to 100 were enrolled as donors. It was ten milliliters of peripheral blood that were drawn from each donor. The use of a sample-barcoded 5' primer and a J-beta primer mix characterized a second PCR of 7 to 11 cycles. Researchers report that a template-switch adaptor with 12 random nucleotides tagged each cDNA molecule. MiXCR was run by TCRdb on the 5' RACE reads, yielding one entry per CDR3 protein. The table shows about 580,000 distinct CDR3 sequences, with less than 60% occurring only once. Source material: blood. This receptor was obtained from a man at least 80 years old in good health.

DNA for the CDR3: TGTGCCAGCAGGGGACTAGTCCAAGAGACCCAGTACTTC. This sequence encodes CASRGLVQETQYF. V is TRBV6-6 and J is TRBJ2-5; 8 nucleotides agree with TRBD2. V dropped 6 bases and J dropped 1; count of bases not matched to a gene: 1. The CDR3 runs 13 residues. Germline CDR1 is MNHNY and CDR2 is SVGAGI (reference sequence).